Below, 8 T cell receptor beta chains from the same sample are listed, as sequenced in a study of Tregs in tolerant kidney transplant recipients. The data were produced by immunoSEQ multiplex PCR, yet TCRdb's version contains in-frame clones alone and is incomplete. The sample has roughly 3,900 clones, approximately 85% seen once; the top ten hold 1.6%. This specimen was Tregs from blood, taken before the transplant. These receptors were taken from a human donor who received a combined kidney and bone marrow transplant.

The rearrangement links TRBV7-7 to TRBJ2-2; no firm D call. V was trimmed by 11 bases and J by 0 bases, leaving 13 bases between them. The CDR3 is 14 amino acids. Germline-derived CDR1 and CDR2 are SSHAT and FNYEAQ (reference sequence). This chain's CDR3 is CAAAQSTNTGELFF. In nucleotides, the CDR3 is TGTGCCGCCGCCCAGTCAACGAACACCGGGGAGCTGTTTTTT.

The chain is built from TRBV20-1 and TRBJ2-1, with D uncertain. Germline CDR1 reads DFQATT; CDR2 reads SNEGSKA (reference sequence). Trimming removed 3 bases from V and 6 bases from J, with 3 bases in between. This CDR3 has 10 amino acids. CDR3: CSASSNEQFF. CDR3 nucleotides: TGCAGTGCTAGCTCCAATGAGCAGTTCTTC.

This clone was picked up a small number of times. The gene calls are TRBV30 and TRBJ1-2; 12 bases map to TRBD1. Per the germline V gene, CDR1 is GTSNPN and CDR2 is SVGIG (reference sequence). CDR3 length equals 14 residues. V lost 2 bases to trimming and J lost 8 bases; unmatched junction nucleotides: 6. The CDR3 region is CAWSMGQGASGYTF. DNA for the CDR3: TGTGCCTGGAGTATGGGACAGGGGGCTTCCGGCTACACCTTC.

CDR3 nucleotide sequence: TGCGCCAGCAGCTTGGGGGGGCCTTTAAACAATGAGCAGTTCTTC. Translation gives CASSLGGPLNNEQFF. This rearrangement joins TRBV5-1 to TRBJ2-1; a weak D match, TRBD1 (6 bases). In germline, CDR1 is SGHRS, CDR2 YFSETQ. This CDR3 is 15 amino acids long. Trimming removed 0 bases at V and 5 bases at J, with 12 bases between. Full variable domain (outside the CDR3, taken from reference TRBV5-1 and TRBJ2-1): KAGVTQTPRYLIKTRGQQVTLSCSPISGHRSVSWYQQTPGQGLQFLFEYFSETQRNKGNFPGRFSGRQFSNSRSEMNVSTLELGDSALYLCASSLGGPLNNEQFFGPGTRLTVL.

The V gene is TRBV10-3, the J gene TRBJ2-7, with TRBD1 matching over 7 bases. V lost 6 bases to trimming and J lost 0 bases; unmatched junction nucleotides: 5. The CDR3 spans 14 residues. Germline CDR1 and CDR2: ENHRY and SYGVKD. The CDR3 DNA is TGTGCCATCAGCCAAGCAGGGGGCTCCTACGAGCAGTACTTC. It is translated as CAISQAGGSYEQYF.

The chain links TRBV4-3 to TRBJ1-1; weak D call: TRBD1 (5 bases). V was clipped by 1 base and J by 4 bases, with 13 bases between them. Germline CDR1 and CDR2: LGHNA and YSLEER. The CDR3 is 15 residues long. The DNA for the CDR3 is TGCGCCAGCAGCCAAGGGGTAGGGAGGGGCACTGAAGCTTTCTTT. Protein product: CASSQGVGRGTEAFF.

This chain uses TRBV19 with TRBJ1-2, with a weak D call TRBD1 (6 bases). CDR3 length: 13 amino acids. The V and J ends lost 4 bases and 3 bases respectively, with 9 bases between them. Germline loops: CDR1 LNHDA, CDR2 SQIVND (reference sequence). The CDR3 DNA reads as TGTGCCAGTAGTAAACAGGGAGACTATGGCTACACCTTC. Translated: CASSKQGDYGYTF.

The rearrangement joins TRBV6-5 to TRBJ2-7; the D is unclear. V lost 7 bases and J 5 bases, leaving 12 bases between the germline ends. Germline loops: CDR1 MNHEY, CDR2 SVGAGI. The CDR3 sequence is 12 residues long. In DNA form, the CDR3 reads TGTGCCAGCACTGGCAGGTACCACGAGCAGTACTTC. It specifies CASTGRYHEQYF.